Below are 9 T cell receptor beta chains sequenced from a single sample in a study of blood T cell repertoires in COVID-19. Sequencing used immunoSEQ multiplex PCR; TCRdb keeps in-frame clones, though not all of them. The table includes 290,000 or so clones, roughly four fifths detected once. Input material: PBMCs or T cells enriched from blood (not recorded which). These receptors were obtained from a middle-aged man who had been exposed to COVID-19.

This sequence joins TRBV3-1 (or the pseudogene TRBV3-2) and TRBJ2-6; the match to TRBD1 covers 7 bases. The germline gives CDR1 LGHDT, CDR2 YNNKEL (reference sequence). CDR3 length: 17 amino acids. The V gene end was trimmed by 2 bases and the J gene end by 4 bases; junction bases not matched to a gene: 8. This chain's CDR3 is CASSQTSTGSGANVLTF. DNA of the CDR3: TGTGCCAGCAGCCAAACTTCGACAGGGTCCGGGGCCAACGTCCTGACTTTC.

The chain is built from TRBV4-1 and TRBJ2-1; D might be TRBD1 (5 bases). CDR3 length: 16 amino acids. Germline CDR1 is MGHRA and CDR2 is YSYEKL. V gave up 1 base and J gave up 8 bases, with 18 bases separating them. The CDR3 spells CASSQVAAAGIHEQFF. The DNA of the CDR3 is TGCGCCAGCAGCCAAGTCGCCGCGGCAGGGATTCATGAGCAGTTCTTC.

A few counts support this clone. V gene TRBV7-8 combines with J gene TRBJ2-3; TRBD2 matches 7 bases. Germline V gene data show CDR1 as SGHVS and CDR2 as FQNEAQ. CDR3 size: 13 residues. Trimming at V came to 5 bases and at J to 7 bases, leaving 6 bases not matched to a gene. The CDR3 reads CASSLEAGYTQYF. CDR3 nucleotides: TGTGCCAGCAGCCTTGAAGCGGGATATACGCAGTATTTT. The full variable domain, in which reference TRBV7-8 and TRBJ2-3 provide the parts outside the CDR3, is GAGVSQSPRYKVAKRGQDVALRCDPISGHVSLFWYQQALGQGPEFLTYFQNEAQLDKSGLPSDRFFAERPEGSVSTLKIQRTQQEDSAVYLCASSLEAGYTQYFGPGTRLTVL.

The rearrangement links TRBV7-9 to TRBJ2-5, with 11 bases lining up with TRBD2. Germline lookup yields CDR1 SEHNR and CDR2 FQNEAQ (reference sequence). V shed 2 bases and J 4 bases; nucleotides not matched to a gene: 15. The CDR3 is 19 amino acids. CDR3 DNA: TGTGCCAGCAGCTTAAGGCTAGCGGGAGGCTTCTTCCCCGTAGAGACCCAGTACTTC. Its protein product is CASSLRLAGGFFPVETQYF.

The chain employs TRBV6-5 and TRBJ2-3, with D perhaps TRBD2 (6 bases). This CDR3 comprises 15 residues. Germline V lookup: CDR1 MNHEY, CDR2 SVGAGI. V lost 8 bases, J lost 4 bases, and 19 bases lay in between. The CDR3 coding sequence is TGTGCCAGCCGCGGGGCTGGAAGATTGGCAGATACGCAGTATTTT. Translating it yields CASRGAGRLADTQYF.

The rearrangement links TRBV9 to TRBJ2-1; 10 positions agree with TRBD2. From germline, CDR1 is SGDLS and CDR2 YYNGEE. The CDR3 length is 15 residues. With 4 bases clipped from V and 9 bases from J, the junction kept 10 bases outside the gene matches. Written as DNA, the CDR3 is TGTGCCAGCAGCCCCCGACTAGCGGGTGGCTCTGAGCAGTTCTTC. Its protein product is CASSPRLAGGSEQFF.

The V gene is TRBV3-1 (or the pseudogene TRBV3-2), the J gene TRBJ2-5; perhaps TRBD1 as D (6 bases). V was pared by 0 bases and J by 7 bases, with 12 bases between. Germline-derived CDR1 and CDR2 are LGHDT and YNNKEL (reference sequence). This CDR3 region has 14 residues. CDR3 in amino acids: CASSQEAGVGTQYF. The CDR3 DNA reads TGTGCCAGCAGCCAAGAGGCAGGGGTCGGGACCCAGTACTTC.

The chain recombines TRBV11-1 with TRBJ2-1; 10 nucleotides line up with TRBD2. The CDR3 is made up of 15 amino acids. The V segment lost 1 base and the J segment 10 bases; nucleotides outside the gene matches: 7. Germline CDR1 is SGHAT and CDR2 is FQDESV (reference sequence). This chain's CDR3 is CASSLVASGRGEQFF. In nucleotides, the CDR3 is TGTGCCAGCAGCTTAGTGGCTAGCGGGAGAGGCGAGCAGTTCTTC.

The J gene is TRBJ2-5, the V gene TRBV2, with 11 bases lining up with TRBD2. V dropped 4 bases and J dropped 5; count of bases not matched to a gene: 6. CDR3 length equals 15 residues. Germline loops: CDR1 SNHLY, CDR2 FYNNEI. CDR3 region: CASSVSLAGAETQYF. CDR3 nucleotide sequence: TGTGCCAGCAGTGTATCACTAGCGGGAGCGGAGACCCAGTACTTC.